A single sample gave rise to the 8 T cell receptor beta chains below, sequenced in a study of T cells in Graves' hyperthyroidism and ophthalmopathy (dated by TCRdb to about 2019). The library was prepared using multiplex PCR. Instrument on record: Illumina HiSeq 2000. The TCR beta CDR3 regions were amplified from RNA transcripts. The first round of RT-PCR for the TCR CDR3 was performed with the HTBI primer set and the Qiagen OneStep RT-PCR kit. In-frame beta chains were kept once TCRdb had trimmed the public reads at Q25 with fastp and called clones with MiXCR. Rows matching on CDR3 protein sequence are summarized as one entry with the most common DNA and genes. In all, the sample holds roughly 640,000 distinct CDR3 sequences, and approximately 15% of those were seen once. Roughly 3.3% of the sample rests with the top ten. Input material: blood. These receptors all come from a woman aged 40-49 years with Graves' ophthalmopathy.

The chain carries TRBV25-1 and TRBJ2-5, with 8 nucleotides matching TRBD1. Germline assignment: CDR1 MGHDK and CDR2 SYGVNS. V dropped 10 bases and J dropped 6; count of bases not matched to a gene: 10. This CDR3 is 13 amino acids long. The chain's CDR3 is CATQGAPRKTQYF. The CDR3 bases are TGTGCCACCCAGGGGGCGCCCAGGAAGACCCAGTACTTC.

This clonotype turned up a few times. The gene calls are TRBV20-1 and TRBJ1-4, with a tentative D call TRBD1 (5 bases). V was cut by 0 bases and J by 8 bases, with 10 bases left in between. Germline V gives CDR1 DFQATT, CDR2 SNEGSKA (reference sequence). The CDR3 is made up of 13 amino acids. The CDR3 DNA reads TGCAGTGCTAGAGAGACGGGGCGAGAAAAACTGTTTTTT. Its protein product is CSARETGREKLFF.

The CDR3 loop is CASSAQTGDTQYF. CDR3 in DNA: TGTGCCAGTAGTGCCCAGACAGGCGATACGCAGTATTTT. The rearrangement joins TRBV19 to TRBJ2-3; weak D call: TRBD1 (6 bases). Germline CDR1 reads LNHDA; CDR2 reads SQIVND (reference sequence). CDR3 size: 13 residues. V lost 5 bases and J 6 bases, leaving 12 bases between the germline ends. The full variable domain, in which reference TRBV19 and TRBJ2-3 provide the parts outside the CDR3, is DGGITQSPKYLFRKEGQNVTLSCEQNLNHDAMYWYRQDPGQGLRLIYYSQIVNDFQKGDIAEGYSVSREKKESFPLTVTSAQKNPTAFYLCASSAQTGDTQYFGPGTRLTVL.

This rearrangement joins TRBV4-2 to TRBJ2-1, with 11 nucleotides matching TRBD2. The CDR3 consists of 22 residues. V was pared by 3 bases and J by 0 bases, with 19 bases of the junction left unmatched. Looked up from germline, CDR1 is LGHNA and CDR2 is YNFKEQ. CDR3 region: CASSHLNARTSGHRSSYNEQFF. CDR3 nucleotides: TGTGCCAGCAGCCACCTAAACGCCCGGACTAGCGGGCATAGGAGCTCCTACAATGAGCAGTTCTTC.

As regards this clonotype: The junction departs from the called germline gene at one end, perhaps through a read error. The V gene is TRBV27, the J gene TRBJ1-5; no reliable D call. Germline CDR1 is MNHEY and CDR2 is SMNVEV (reference sequence). The CDR3 is 13 amino acids. The CDR3 DNA sequence: TGTGCCTGCAGCCTGGGTTGGGATCAGCCCCAGCATTTT. Protein product: CACSLGWDQPQHF.

The chain couples TRBV4-1 to TRBJ1-6; no reliable D call. The ends were cut back, 4 bases at V and 6 bases at J, with 13 bases in the middle. The CDR3 consists of 15 residues. Germline V gives CDR1 MGHRA, CDR2 YSYEKL. The CDR3 region is CASSPGIQVNSPLHF. Written as DNA, the CDR3 is TGCGCCAGCAGCCCGGGAATCCAGGTTAATTCACCCCTCCACTTT.

The chain couples TRBV25-1 to TRBJ2-5, with a weak D call TRBD2 (6 bases). The germline V gene has CDR1 MGHDK and CDR2 SYGVNS. Trimming removed 6 bases from V and 5 bases from J, with 25 bases in between. The CDR3 length is 17 residues. CDR3 DNA: TGTGCCAGCAGCCCCCGCCGGGACTGGAGGCGTAGCGAGACCCAGTACTTC. This gives the protein CASSPRRDWRRSETQYF.

In its sample, this clonotype was seen many times. The CDR3 loop is CASSYSGFQSSYNEQFF. In nucleotides, the CDR3 is TGTGCCAGCAGTTACTCAGGGTTTCAGAGCTCCTACAATGAGCAGTTCTTC. J is TRBJ2-1 and V is TRBV6-5, with D unresolved. Germline CDR1 and CDR2: MNHEY and SVGAGI. The CDR3 length is 17 residues. The V end was cut by 0 bases, the J end by 0 bases, with 12 bases between.